Each of the 31 T cell receptor beta chains below was sequenced from the same sample in a study of blood T cell repertoires in COVID-19. The protocol was immunoSEQ multiplex PCR, while the TCRdb copy is restricted to in-frame clones and leaves out a portion. The profile covers under 250,000 clones, with 80% appearing a single time and 5.5% taken by the ten largest. The source material was peripheral blood. These receptors all come from a woman in her 70s with acute or convalescent COVID-19.

The V call is TRBV7-3, the J call TRBJ2-5; 8 nucleotides agree with TRBD2. The CDR3 spans 16 residues. With V trimmed by 3 bases and J by 4 bases, 10 bases remained unmatched. Germline lookup yields CDR1 SGHTA and CDR2 FQGTGA. CDR3 sequence reads: CASSLESGLAGETQYF. The CDR3 coding sequence is TGTGCCAGCAGCTTGGAGTCCGGTCTAGCGGGAGAGACCCAGTACTTC. The full variable domain, in which reference TRBV7-3 and TRBJ2-5 provide the parts outside the CDR3, is GAGVSQTPSNKVTEKGKYVELRCDPISGHTALYWYRQSLGQGPEFLIYFQGTGAADDSGLPNDRFFAVRPEGSVSTLKIQRTERGDSAVYLCASSLESGLAGETQYFGPGTRLLVL.

This clone showed up just a few times. The chain combines TRBV7-8 with TRBJ2-7; 7 bases are shared with TRBD1. V shed 1 base, J shed 8 bases, and the junction held 5 bases outside the gene matches. Germline V gene lookup returns CDR1 SGHVS and CDR2 FQNEAQ. This CDR3 is 13 amino acids long. This CDR3 is CASSLEDRDKQYF. CDR3 nucleotides: TGTGCCAGCAGCTTAGAAGACAGGGATAAGCAGTACTTC.

The chain recombines TRBV7-2 with TRBJ2-1; TRBD2 aligns across 9 bases. The CDR3 covers 13 residues. Trimming removed 4 bases from V and 10 bases from J; junction bases left unmatched: 5. From germline, CDR1 is SGHTA and CDR2 FQGNSA. This CDR3 reads CASSSLAGWEQFF. The CDR3 DNA sequence: TGTGCCAGCAGCTCGCTAGCGGGGTGGGAGCAGTTCTTC.

The chain is built from TRBV19 and TRBJ1-2; TRBD1 aligns across 9 bases. Trimming cost V 8 bases and J 4 bases; bases outside gene matches: 8. This CDR3 spans 14 amino acids. CDR1 is LNHDA, CDR2 SQIVND, per germline (reference sequence). CDR3 coding DNA: TGTGCCAGTTCTCCCGGGACAGGGACCTATGGCTACACCTTC. This translates into CASSPGTGTYGYTF.

CDR3 sequence reads: CASSISQGSYEQYF. The CDR3, as DNA: TGTGCCAGTAGTATCAGCCAGGGCTCCTACGAGCAGTACTTC. The rearrangement uses TRBV19 and TRBJ2-7; possibly TRBD1 for D (5 bases). Germline V gene lookup returns CDR1 LNHDA and CDR2 SQIVND (reference sequence). CDR3 length equals 14 residues. Trimming left V 3 bases short and J 0 bases short, with 9 bases between.

The rearrangement uses TRBV5-6 and TRBJ2-1; 8 bases align to TRBD2. The germline gives CDR1 SGHDT, CDR2 YYEEEE. V gave up 0 bases and J gave up 7 bases; unmatched junction bases: 6. CDR3 size: 15 residues. The DNA of the CDR3 is TGTGCCAGCAGCTTGGTGTCTAGCGGGCCGAATGAGCAGTTCTTC. This encodes CASSLVSSGPNEQFF.

The chain uses TRBV10-3 and TRBJ1-5, with TRBD1 identical over 7 bases. Germline loops: CDR1 ENHRY, CDR2 SYGVKD. The junction had 8 bases not matched to a gene; V was cut back by 6 bases and J by 0 bases. The CDR3 consists of 16 residues. For the CDR3, the DNA is TGTGCCATCAGCCCCGAGACAGGGCTTAGCAATCAGCCCCAGCATTTT. Translating it yields CAISPETGLSNQPQHF.

The chain is built from TRBV28 and TRBJ2-7; TRBD2 is a possible D gene (6 bases). The CDR3 runs to 15 residues. From germline, CDR1 is MDHEN and CDR2 SYDVKM. Between the trimmed V and J ends, which lost 5 bases and 0 bases, there was a span of 14 bases. Here the CDR3 DNA reads TGTGCCAGCAGTCCTCGCGGGAAGTCCTCCTACGAGCAGTACTTC. Translation gives CASSPRGKSSYEQYF.

The gene calls are TRBV3-1 (or the pseudogene TRBV3-2) and TRBJ1-5; weak D call: TRBD1 (6 bases). V lost 3 bases, J lost 4 bases, and 13 bases lay in between. CDR1 is LGHDT and CDR2 is YNNKEL in the germline V gene (reference sequence). The CDR3 runs 15 residues. CDR3 protein: CASSQDTGLNQPQHF. CDR3 coding DNA: TGTGCCAGCAGCCAGGATACAGGGCTTAATCAGCCCCAGCATTTT.

This chain links TRBV27 with TRBJ2-5; D remains unclear. CDR3 length: 11 residues. Per germline, CDR1 MNHEY and CDR2 SMNVEV (reference sequence). With 4 bases removed from V and 7 bases from J, the gap between germline ends came to 7 bases. CDR3 in DNA: TGTGCCAGCAGTTCCGAGCGGACCCAGTACTTC. This codes for CASSSERTQYF.

The CDR3 nucleotides read TGTGCCAGCACCCGGGACTCCTACACTGAAGCTTTCTTT. Translation: CASTRDSYTEAFF. This chain links TRBV5-4 with TRBJ1-1; D possibly corresponds to TRBD1 (5 bases). The CDR3 runs to 13 residues. Germline loops: CDR1 SGHNT, CDR2 YYREEE (reference sequence). Trimming removed 6 bases from V and 3 bases from J, with 12 bases in between.

The chain recombines TRBV7-2 with TRBJ1-4; D might be TRBD1 (5 bases). The CDR3 is made up of 14 amino acids. V lost 0 bases and J 8 bases, leaving 10 bases between the germline ends. The germline V gene encodes CDR1 SGHTA and CDR2 FQGNSA. The CDR3 DNA reads as TGTGCCAGCAGCTTAGCGTGGACATCAGAAAAACTGTTTTTT. Protein product: CASSLAWTSEKLFF.

The chain couples TRBV18 to TRBJ1-5; D is perhaps TRBD1 (6 bases). Trimming stripped 3 bases from V and 5 bases from J, with 14 bases between. CDR1 and CDR2 (germline): KGHSH, LQKENI. The CDR3 sequence is 15 residues long. CDR3 loop: CASSPAGGWDQPQHF. In nucleotides, the CDR3 is TGTGCCAGCTCACCGGCGGGGGGCTGGGATCAGCCCCAGCATTTT.

The gene calls are TRBV28 and TRBJ1-2; D not resolved. V gave up 3 bases and J gave up 3 bases, with 8 bases separating them. The CDR3 contains 13 residues. The germline V gene encodes CDR1 MDHEN and CDR2 SYDVKM. The CDR3 DNA follows: TGTGCCAGCAGTTTGAGGTGGGACTATGGCTACACCTTC. Protein: CASSLRWDYGYTF.

V and J are TRBV27 and TRBJ2-1; D is undetermined. The CDR3 runs to 16 residues. Germline V gene lookup returns CDR1 MNHEY and CDR2 SMNVEV (reference sequence). The V end lost 2 bases, the J end lost 0 bases, and 11 bases lay between the germline ends. In nucleotides, the CDR3 is TGTGCCAGCAGTTTAACCCCCCTCAGCTCCTACAATGAGCAGTTCTTC. Encoded protein: CASSLTPLSSYNEQFF.

The chain employs TRBV19 and TRBJ2-5, with 12 nucleotides matching TRBD1. Per the germline V gene, CDR1 is LNHDA and CDR2 is SQIVND (reference sequence). V dropped 7 bases and J dropped 5; count of bases not matched to a gene: 11. This CDR3 is 16 amino acids long. CDR3 DNA: TGTGCCAGTAAACCGGGGGACAGGGGGCGGTTCGAGACCCAGTACTTC. This gives the protein CASKPGDRGRFETQYF.

This sequence joins TRBV21-1 and TRBJ1-4; TRBD1 reflects the table's D call only, with no check against the DNA. TRBV21-1 is assigned pseudogene status. This CDR3 comprises 18 residues. The CDR3 region is CASAPTAAQGNSNEKLFF. For the CDR3, the DNA is TGTGCCAGCGCACCCACTGCCGCCCAGGGGAACTCTAATGAAAAACTGTTTTTT.

The V and J genes are TRBV10-1 and TRBJ1-5; 8 bases line up with TRBD1. The CDR3 runs 17 residues. J gave up 3 bases and V 4 bases, and 11 bases lay outside the gene matches. CDR1 is WNHNN, CDR2 SYGVQD, per germline (reference sequence). The CDR3 DNA reads TGCGCCAGCAGTGGACCGAACAGGGGGGGAAACAATCAGCCCCAGCATTTT. It translates to CASSGPNRGGNNQPQHF.

The chain recombines TRBV7-9 with TRBJ2-1; 11 bases are a match to TRBD2. The germline gives CDR1 SEHNR, CDR2 FQNEAQ (reference sequence). The CDR3 length is 16 residues. Trimming cost V 5 bases and J 7 bases; bases outside gene matches: 10. The CDR3 loop reads CASSPSSGRMLNEQFF. The CDR3 DNA follows: TGTGCCAGCAGCCCTTCTAGCGGGAGGATGCTTAATGAGCAGTTCTTC.

The rearrangement links TRBV2 to TRBJ2-5, with D perhaps matching TRBD1 (6 bases). Germline V gene data show CDR1 as SNHLY and CDR2 as FYNNEI. The CDR3 sequence is 15 residues long. V lost 2 bases and J 5 bases, leaving 15 bases between the germline ends. The CDR3 region is CASSESWGLMETQYF. The CDR3 region has the DNA TGTGCCAGCAGTGAAAGTTGGGGGCTTATGGAGACCCAGTACTTC.

The chain joins TRBV19 to TRBJ2-2, with TRBD1 matching over 8 bases. The germline V gene encodes CDR1 LNHDA and CDR2 SQIVND (reference sequence). The J segment lost 2 bases and the V segment lost 2 bases, leaving 4 bases of the junction unmatched. The CDR3 contains 16 residues. The CDR3 sequence is CASSIWGTGNTGELFF. DNA for the CDR3: TGTGCCAGTAGTATATGGGGGACAGGTAACACCGGGGAGCTGTTTTTT. The full variable domain, in which reference TRBV19 and TRBJ2-2 provide the parts outside the CDR3, is DGGITQSPKYLFRKEGQNVTLSCEQNLNHDAMYWYRQDPGQGLRLIYYSQIVNDFQKGDIAEGYSVSREKKESFPLTVTSAQKNPTAFYLCASSIWGTGNTGELFFGEGSRLTVL.

This clone was recorded once. This chain connects TRBV11-3 to TRBJ2-1, with no clear D. The CDR3 extends over 13 amino acids. The V gene lost 8 bases and the J gene lost 0 bases, with 8 bases spanning the gap. The germline gives CDR1 SGHNT, CDR2 YENEEA. The CDR3 DNA is TGTGCCAGCGCTGACTCCTCCTACAATGAGCAGTTCTTC. The encoded protein is CASADSSYNEQFF.

The genes are TRBV15 and TRBJ1-2, with D possibly TRBD1 on 5 matching bases. This CDR3 is 16 amino acids long. V was trimmed by 8 bases and J by 6 bases, leaving 25 bases between them. The germline V gene encodes CDR1 LNHNV and CDR2 YYDKDF (reference sequence). CDR3 sequence reads: CATFSIGTPTPDGYTF. CDR3 in DNA: TGTGCCACCTTCTCTATTGGGACTCCAACACCCGATGGCTACACCTTC.

The chain combines TRBV20-1 with TRBJ1-1; D is unresolved. The V and J ends lost 8 bases and 6 bases respectively, with 13 bases between them. Germline V gene data show CDR1 as DFQATT and CDR2 as SNEGSKA (reference sequence). This CDR3 comprises 11 residues. CDR3 DNA sequence: TGCAGTATTCTTTCCGTCCCTGAAGCTTTCTTT. Its protein product is CSILSVPEAFF.

The rearrangement uses TRBV28 and TRBJ1-2, with D possibly TRBD1 on 6 matching bases. The CDR3 has 14 amino acids. Germline V gene data show CDR1 as MDHEN and CDR2 as SYDVKM. Trimming cost V 8 bases and J 8 bases, with 21 bases left between them. The CDR3 reads CASELGATGLGYTF. The CDR3 coding sequence is TGTGCCAGCGAGTTGGGAGCCACAGGGCTAGGCTACACCTTC.

This clone was seen repeatedly, ten times or more. CDR3 residues: CASSQEDRANYGYTF. For the CDR3, the DNA is TGTGCCAGCAGCCAAGAGGACAGAGCTAACTATGGCTACACCTTC. This chain connects TRBV14 to TRBJ1-2; TRBD1 might be the D (6 bases). With 0 bases removed from V and 0 bases from J, the gap between germline ends came to 8 bases. Germline lookup yields CDR1 SGHDN and CDR2 FVKESK. This CDR3 region has 15 residues.

The chain uses TRBV4-2 and TRBJ1-5; D unresolved. V gave up 0 bases and J gave up 7 bases, with 13 bases separating them. The CDR3 is made up of 15 amino acids. Per the germline V gene, CDR1 is LGHNA and CDR2 is YNFKEQ. The CDR3 loop reads CASSQDRRGNQPQHF. In nucleotides, the CDR3 is TGTGCCAGCAGCCAAGATCGGCGAGGGAACCAGCCCCAGCATTTT.

A few counts support this clone. The genes are TRBV7-8 and TRBJ1-1; weak D call: TRBD1 (5 bases). V lost 3 bases, J lost 3 bases, and 8 bases lay in between. The CDR3 extends over 13 amino acids. CDR1 is SGHVS, CDR2 FQNEAQ, per germline. CDR3 nucleotide sequence: TGTGCCAGCAGCTTTACAGGAGACACTGAAGCTTTCTTT. This codes for CASSFTGDTEAFF.

This sequence joins TRBV30 and TRBJ1-6, with 8 positions matching TRBD1. The CDR3 spans 15 residues. Germline loops: CDR1 GTSNPN, CDR2 SVGIG (reference sequence). With 2 bases clipped from V and 7 bases from J, the junction kept 7 bases outside the gene matches. The CDR3, as DNA: TGTGCCTGGAGTTCTGGGGACAGGAGGAATTCACCCCTCCACTTT. As protein: CAWSSGDRRNSPLHF.

The chain has TRBV5-1 and TRBJ1-1; no definite D call. The CDR3 length is 15 residues. Germline V gene sequence: CDR1 SGHRS, CDR2 YFSETQ. Trimming shortened V by 5 bases and J by 0 bases, and 14 bases separated the two germline ends. The CDR3 reads CASSQRRDMNTEAFF. DNA of the CDR3: TGCGCCAGCAGTCAGAGGCGGGATATGAACACTGAAGCTTTCTTT. Drawing the rest from reference TRBV5-1 and TRBJ1-1, the complete variable domain is KAGVTQTPRYLIKTRGQQVTLSCSPISGHRSVSWYQQTPGQGLQFLFEYFSETQRNKGNFPGRFSGRQFSNSRSEMNVSTLELGDSALYLCASSQRRDMNTEAFFGQGTRLTVV.

Details on this clone: One end of the junction is discordant with germline, which a read error may explain. The chain links TRBV5-4 to TRBJ1-5; 9 bases fit TRBD1. The germline V gene has CDR1 SGHNT and CDR2 YYREEE (reference sequence). The CDR3 has 16 amino acids. The CDR3 sequence is CASSLGGQGEDQPQHF. CDR3 coding DNA: TGTGCCAGCAGTTTGGGGGGACAGGGCGAAGATCAGCCCCAGCATTTT.